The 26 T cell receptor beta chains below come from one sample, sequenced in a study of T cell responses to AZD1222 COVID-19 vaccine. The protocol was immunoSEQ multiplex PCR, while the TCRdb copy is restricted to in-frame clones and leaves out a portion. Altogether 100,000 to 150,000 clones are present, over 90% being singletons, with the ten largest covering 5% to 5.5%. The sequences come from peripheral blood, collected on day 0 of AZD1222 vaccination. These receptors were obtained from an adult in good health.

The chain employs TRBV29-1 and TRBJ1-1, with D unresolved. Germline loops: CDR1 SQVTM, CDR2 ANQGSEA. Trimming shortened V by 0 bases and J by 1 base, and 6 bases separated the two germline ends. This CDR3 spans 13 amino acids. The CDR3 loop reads CSVEDTRNTEAFF. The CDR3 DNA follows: TGCAGCGTTGAAGATACTCGGAACACTGAAGCTTTCTTT.

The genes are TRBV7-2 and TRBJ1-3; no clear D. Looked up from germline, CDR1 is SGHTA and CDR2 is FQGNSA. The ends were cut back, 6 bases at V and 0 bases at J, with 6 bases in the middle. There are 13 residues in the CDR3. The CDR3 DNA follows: TGTGCCAGCAGGCTACACTCTGGAAACACCATATATTTT. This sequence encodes CASRLHSGNTIYF.

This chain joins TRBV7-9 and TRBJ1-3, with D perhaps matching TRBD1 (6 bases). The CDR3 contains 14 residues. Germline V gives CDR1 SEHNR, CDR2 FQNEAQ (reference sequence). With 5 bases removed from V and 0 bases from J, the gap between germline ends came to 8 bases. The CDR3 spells CASSPTGSGNTIYF. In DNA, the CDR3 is TGTGCCAGCAGCCCGACAGGCTCTGGAAACACCATATATTTT. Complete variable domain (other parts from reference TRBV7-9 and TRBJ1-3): DTGVSQNPRHKITKRGQNVTFRCDPISEHNRLYWYRQTLGQGPEFLTYFQNEAQLEKSRLLSDRFSAERPKGSFSTLEIQRTEQGDSAMYLCASSPTGSGNTIYFGEGSWLTVV.

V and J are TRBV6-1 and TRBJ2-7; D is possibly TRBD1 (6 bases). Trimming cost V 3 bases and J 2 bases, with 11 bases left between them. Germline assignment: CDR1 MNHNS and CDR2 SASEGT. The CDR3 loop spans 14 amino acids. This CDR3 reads CASSDTGMTYEQYF. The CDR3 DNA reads TGTGCCAGCAGTGACACAGGGATGACCTACGAGCAGTACTTC.

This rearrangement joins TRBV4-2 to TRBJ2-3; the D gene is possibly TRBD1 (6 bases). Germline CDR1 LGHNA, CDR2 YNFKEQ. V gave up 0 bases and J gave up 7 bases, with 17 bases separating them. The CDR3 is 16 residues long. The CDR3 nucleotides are TGTGCCAGCAGCCAAGAGCTGCAGGGGCAAGAAAATACGCAGTATTTT. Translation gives CASSQELQGQENTQYF.

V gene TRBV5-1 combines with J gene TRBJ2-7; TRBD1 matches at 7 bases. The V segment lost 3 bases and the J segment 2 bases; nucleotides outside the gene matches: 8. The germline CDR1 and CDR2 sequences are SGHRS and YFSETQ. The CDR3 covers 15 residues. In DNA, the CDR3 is TGCGCCAGCAGCTCTCGATGGGGACAGACCTACGAGCAGTACTTC. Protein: CASSSRWGQTYEQYF.

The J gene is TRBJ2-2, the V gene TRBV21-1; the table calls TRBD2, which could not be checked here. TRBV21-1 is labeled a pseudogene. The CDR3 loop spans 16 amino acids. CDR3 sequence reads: CASSHSGDRRCGELFF. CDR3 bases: TGTGCCAGCAGCCATAGCGGGGACCGGCGGTGCGGGGAGCTGTTTTTT.

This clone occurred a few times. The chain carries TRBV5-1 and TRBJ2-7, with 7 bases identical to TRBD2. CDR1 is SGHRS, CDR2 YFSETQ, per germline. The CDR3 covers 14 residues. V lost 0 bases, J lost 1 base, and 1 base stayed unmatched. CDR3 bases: TGCGCCAGCAGCTTGGACGGGAGGTCCTACGAGCAGTACTTC. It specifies CASSLDGRSYEQYF.

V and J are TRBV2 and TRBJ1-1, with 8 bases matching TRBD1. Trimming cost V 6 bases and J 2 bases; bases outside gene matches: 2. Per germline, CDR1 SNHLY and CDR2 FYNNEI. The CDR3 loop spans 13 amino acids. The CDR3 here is CASSGQGNTEAFF. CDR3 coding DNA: TGTGCCAGCAGCGGACAGGGAAACACTGAAGCTTTCTTT.

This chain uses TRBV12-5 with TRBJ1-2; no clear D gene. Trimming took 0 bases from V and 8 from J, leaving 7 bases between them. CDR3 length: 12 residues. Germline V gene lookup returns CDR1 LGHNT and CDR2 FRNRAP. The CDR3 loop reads CASGLVTGGYTF. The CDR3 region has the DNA TGTGCTAGTGGTTTGGTAACTGGAGGCTACACCTTC.

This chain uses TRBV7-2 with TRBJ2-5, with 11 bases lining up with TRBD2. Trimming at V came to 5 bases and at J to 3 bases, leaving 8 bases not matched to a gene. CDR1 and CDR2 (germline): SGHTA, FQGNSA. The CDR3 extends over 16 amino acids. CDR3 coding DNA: TGTGCCAGCAGCCACAAGACTAGCGGGGCTAAAGAGACCCAGTACTTC. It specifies CASSHKTSGAKETQYF.

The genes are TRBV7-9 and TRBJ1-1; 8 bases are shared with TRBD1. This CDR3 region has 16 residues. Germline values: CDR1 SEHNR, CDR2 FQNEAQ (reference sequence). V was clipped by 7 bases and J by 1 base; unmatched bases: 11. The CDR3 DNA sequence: TGTGCCAGCACTAAGACAGGGGAGAGAAAGAACACTGAAGCTTTCTTT. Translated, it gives CASTKTGERKNTEAFF.

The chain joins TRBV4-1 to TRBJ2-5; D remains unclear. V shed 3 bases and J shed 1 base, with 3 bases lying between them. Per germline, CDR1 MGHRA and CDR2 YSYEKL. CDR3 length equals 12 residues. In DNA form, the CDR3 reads TGCGCCAGCAGCCACTCCCAAGAGACCCAGTACTTC. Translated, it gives CASSHSQETQYF.

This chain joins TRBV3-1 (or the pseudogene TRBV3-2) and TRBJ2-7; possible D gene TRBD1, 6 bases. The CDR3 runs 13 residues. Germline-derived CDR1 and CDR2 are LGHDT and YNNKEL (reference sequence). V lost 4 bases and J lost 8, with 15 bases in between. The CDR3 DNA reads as TGTGCCAGCAGCCCCAACACCAGGGGCCAGCAGTACTTC. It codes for CASSPNTRGQQYF.

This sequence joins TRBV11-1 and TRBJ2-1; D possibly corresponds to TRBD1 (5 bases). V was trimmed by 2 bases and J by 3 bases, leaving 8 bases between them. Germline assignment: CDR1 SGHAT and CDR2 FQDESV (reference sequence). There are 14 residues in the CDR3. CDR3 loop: CASSLTGSYNEQFF. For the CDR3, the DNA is TGTGCCAGCAGCTTAACAGGTAGCTACAATGAGCAGTTCTTC.

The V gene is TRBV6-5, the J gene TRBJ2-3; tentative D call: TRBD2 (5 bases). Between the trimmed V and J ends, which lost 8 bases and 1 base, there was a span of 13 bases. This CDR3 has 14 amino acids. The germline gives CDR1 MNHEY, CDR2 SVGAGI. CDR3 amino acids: CASGLGSGTDTQYF. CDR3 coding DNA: TGTGCCAGCGGGTTGGGTAGCGGCACAGATACGCAGTATTTT.

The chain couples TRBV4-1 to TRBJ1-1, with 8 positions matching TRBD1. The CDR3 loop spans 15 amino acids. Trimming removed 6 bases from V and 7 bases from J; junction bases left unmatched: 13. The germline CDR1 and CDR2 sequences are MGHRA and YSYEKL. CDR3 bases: TGCGCCAGCAGGTCCGGGACAGGAATAACCGATGAAGCTTTCTTT. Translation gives CASRSGTGITDEAFF.

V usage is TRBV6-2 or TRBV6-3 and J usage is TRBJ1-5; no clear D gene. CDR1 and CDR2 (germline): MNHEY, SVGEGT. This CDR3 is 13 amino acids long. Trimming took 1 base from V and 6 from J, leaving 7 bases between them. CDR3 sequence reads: CASSYLLGQPQHF. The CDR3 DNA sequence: TGTGCCAGCAGTTACTTGTTGGGTCAGCCCCAGCATTTT.

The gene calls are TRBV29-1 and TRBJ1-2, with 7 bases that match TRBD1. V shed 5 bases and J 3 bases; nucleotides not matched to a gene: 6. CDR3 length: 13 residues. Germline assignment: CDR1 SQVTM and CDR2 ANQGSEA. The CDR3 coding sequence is TGCAGCGTTCAGGGACAGCGCGACTATGGCTACACCTTC. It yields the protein CSVQGQRDYGYTF.

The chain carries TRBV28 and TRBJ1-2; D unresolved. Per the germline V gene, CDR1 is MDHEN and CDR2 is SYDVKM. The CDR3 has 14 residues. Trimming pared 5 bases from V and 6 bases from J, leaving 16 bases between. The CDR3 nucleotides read TGTGCCAGCAGTCCTCTGGAAGTCCTCGATGGCTACACCTTC. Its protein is CASSPLEVLDGYTF.

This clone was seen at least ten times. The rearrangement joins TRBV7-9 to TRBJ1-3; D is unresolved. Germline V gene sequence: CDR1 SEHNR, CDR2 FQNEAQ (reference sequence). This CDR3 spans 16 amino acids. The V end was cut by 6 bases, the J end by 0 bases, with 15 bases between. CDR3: CASRGREFGSGNTIYF. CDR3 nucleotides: TGTGCCAGCAGAGGACGGGAGTTTGGCTCTGGAAACACCATATATTTT.

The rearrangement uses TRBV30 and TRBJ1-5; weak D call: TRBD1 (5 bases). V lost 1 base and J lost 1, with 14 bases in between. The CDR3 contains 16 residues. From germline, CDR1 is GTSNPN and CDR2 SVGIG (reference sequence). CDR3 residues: CAWSADGGVSNQPQHF. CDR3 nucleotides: TGTGCCTGGAGTGCGGACGGGGGGGTAAGCAATCAGCCCCAGCATTTT.

CDR3 in amino acids: CASSLSSAGTDTQYF. As DNA, the CDR3 is TGTGCCAGCAGCCTATCTAGCGCCGGCACAGATACGCAGTATTTT. V gene TRBV7-3 combines with J gene TRBJ2-3; D may be TRBD2 (6 bases). The CDR3 totals 15 residues. Trimming removed 5 bases from V and 1 base from J, with 13 bases in between. The germline CDR1 and CDR2 sequences are SGHTA and FQGTGA.

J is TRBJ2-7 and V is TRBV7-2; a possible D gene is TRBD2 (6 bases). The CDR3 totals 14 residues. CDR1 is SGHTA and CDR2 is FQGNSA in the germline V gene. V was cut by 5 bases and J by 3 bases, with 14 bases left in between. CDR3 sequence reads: CASSSGTEGYEQYF. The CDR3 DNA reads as TGTGCCAGCAGCAGTGGTACGGAGGGCTACGAGCAGTACTTC.

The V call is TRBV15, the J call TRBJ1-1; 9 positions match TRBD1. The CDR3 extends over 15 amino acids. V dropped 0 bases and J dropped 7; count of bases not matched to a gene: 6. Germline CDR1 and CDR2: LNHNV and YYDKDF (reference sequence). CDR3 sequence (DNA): TGTGCCACCAGCAGAGATCTGGGGACAGGGCGTGAAGCTTTCTTT. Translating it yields CATSRDLGTGREAFF.

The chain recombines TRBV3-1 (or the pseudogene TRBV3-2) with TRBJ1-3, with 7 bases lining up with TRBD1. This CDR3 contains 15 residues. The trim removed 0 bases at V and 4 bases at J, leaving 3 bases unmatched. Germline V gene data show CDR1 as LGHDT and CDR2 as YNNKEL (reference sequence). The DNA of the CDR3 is TGTGCCAGCAGCCAAGATAGGACAGGAGGAAACACCATATATTTT. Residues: CASSQDRTGGNTIYF.